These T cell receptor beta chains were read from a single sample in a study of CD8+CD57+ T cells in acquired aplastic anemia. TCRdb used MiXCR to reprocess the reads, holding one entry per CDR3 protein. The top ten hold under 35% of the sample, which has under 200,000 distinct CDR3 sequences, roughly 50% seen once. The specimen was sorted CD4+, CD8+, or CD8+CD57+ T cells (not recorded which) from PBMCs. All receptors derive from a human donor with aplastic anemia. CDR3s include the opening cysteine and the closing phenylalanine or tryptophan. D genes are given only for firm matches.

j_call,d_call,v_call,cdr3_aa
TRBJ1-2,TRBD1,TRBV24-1,CATSDRRQGDGYTF
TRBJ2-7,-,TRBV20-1,CRTRSLGEQYF
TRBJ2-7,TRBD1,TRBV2,CASSRGTGLGEQYF
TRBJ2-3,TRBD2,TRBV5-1,CASSLGLASDTQYF
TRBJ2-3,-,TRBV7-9,CASSSIMTGENTQYF
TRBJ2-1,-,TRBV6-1,CASSSGTYYNEQFF
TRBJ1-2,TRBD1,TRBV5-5,CASSLALQGADGYTF
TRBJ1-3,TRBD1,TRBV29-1,CSVVVQGAGSTIYF
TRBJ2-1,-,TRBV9,CASSPGGAPGNEQFF
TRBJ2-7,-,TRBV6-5,CASSYSLAREPYEQYF
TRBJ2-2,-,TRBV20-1,CSAREGEGTGELFF
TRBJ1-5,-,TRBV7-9,CASSWDLNQPQHF
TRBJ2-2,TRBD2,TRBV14,CASSQFRTSKSGELFF
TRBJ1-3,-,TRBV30,CAGSIGSPSGNTIYF
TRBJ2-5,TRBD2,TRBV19,CASSTSGRIQYF
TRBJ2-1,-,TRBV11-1,CASSLRLDICREPPFNEQFF
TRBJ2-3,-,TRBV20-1,CSIGSAYGPDTQYF
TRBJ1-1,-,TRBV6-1,CASTPGRGATEAFF
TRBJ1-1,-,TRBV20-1,CSARSQPGQGGEAFF
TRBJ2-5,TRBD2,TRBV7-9,CASSAGTSEQETQYF
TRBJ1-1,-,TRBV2,CASRGLTATNTEAFF
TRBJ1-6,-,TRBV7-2,CASSVVGGSYNSPLHF
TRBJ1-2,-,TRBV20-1,CSARAIGGGLHGYTF
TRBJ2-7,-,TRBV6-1,CASSVFGGHPYEQYF
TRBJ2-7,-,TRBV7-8,CASSLAQGPYEQYF
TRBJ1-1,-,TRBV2,CASSRQQTEAFF
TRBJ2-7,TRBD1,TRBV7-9,CASSLGQGDYEQYF
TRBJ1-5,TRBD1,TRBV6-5,CASSYGASPTGNQPQHF
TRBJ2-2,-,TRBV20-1,CSTTSNDFFGELFF
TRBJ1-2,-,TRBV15,CATSRGNREGYTF
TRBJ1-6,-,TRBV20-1,CSARLTSSYNSPLHF
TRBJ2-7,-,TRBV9,CASSVAGAYEQYF
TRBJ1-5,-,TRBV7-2,CASSLAPFLNQPQHF
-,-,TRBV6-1,CASTREGVDNEQFF
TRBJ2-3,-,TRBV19,CASSIGERDTQYF
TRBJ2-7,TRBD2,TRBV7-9,CASSGSDYEQYF
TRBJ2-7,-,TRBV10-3,CAIRSPDRIKYEQYF
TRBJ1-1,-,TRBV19,CAGSMAPGTEAFF
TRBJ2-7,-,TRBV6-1,CASRERGFPPYEQYF
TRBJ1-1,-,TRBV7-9,CASSSGQSEAFF
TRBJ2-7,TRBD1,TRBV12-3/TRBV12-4,CASSLSGQVYEQYF
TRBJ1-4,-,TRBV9,CASSVEGRTNEKLFF
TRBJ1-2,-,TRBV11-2,CASSLDRDYGYTF
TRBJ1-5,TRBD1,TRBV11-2,CASSGNPGQTIEPQHF
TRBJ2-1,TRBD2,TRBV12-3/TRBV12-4,CASSYSIAGNNEQLF
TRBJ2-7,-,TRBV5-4,CAATPGLSSYEQYF
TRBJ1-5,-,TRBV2,CASRAGVGIGQPQHF
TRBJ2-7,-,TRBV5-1,CASSSGNEQYF
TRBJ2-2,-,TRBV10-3,CATGDVGTGELFF
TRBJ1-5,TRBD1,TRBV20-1,CSARERTGRCNQPQHF
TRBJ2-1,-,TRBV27,CASSLDRGTEQFF
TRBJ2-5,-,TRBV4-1,CASSQSLQETQYF
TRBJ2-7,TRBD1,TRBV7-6,CASSLKGTDTYEQYF
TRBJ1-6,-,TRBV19,CASSIDPRGNSPLHF
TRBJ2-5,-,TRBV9,CASSKDGAQETQYF
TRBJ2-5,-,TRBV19,CASSNYEAGETQYF
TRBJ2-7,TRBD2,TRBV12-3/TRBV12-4,CASRPKTGAGYEQYF